This T cell receptor beta chain appears in the sequencing data of a study of T cell repertoires and HLA-DP antigens. This CDR3 is built from 12 residues. Per the germline V gene, CDR1 is SGHTA and CDR2 is FQGNSA. Trimming left V 0 bases short and J 8 bases short, with 7 bases between. Primers targeted 54 TRBV and 13 TRBJ segments. Libraries were prepared by immunoSEQ multiplex PCR; TCRdb keeps only in-frame clonotypes and omits some of them. Seen here are around 100,000 clones, nearly 95% observed once, and the top ten hold around 0.25%. With regard to this clone: No antigen is known for it.

This receptor was obtained from a woman aged 18-35 years in good health and CMV-seronegative. The sequenced sample was CD4+ T cells from PBMCs. The chain recombines TRBV7-2 with TRBJ2-5; D possibly uses TRBD1 or TRBD2 (5 bases each). The CDR3 spells CASSLARGTQYF. For the CDR3, the DNA is TGTGCCAGCAGCTTAGCCCGGGGCACCCAGTACTTC.